Presented here are 3 T cell receptor beta chains from one specimen sequenced in a study of T cell responses to AZD1222 COVID-19 vaccine. Generated by immunoSEQ multiplex PCR, the TCRdb table keeps only in-frame clones and is missing some. The table includes around 150,000 clones, around 94% detected once. This specimen was peripheral blood, taken on day 0 of AZD1222 vaccination. These receptors were collected from an adult in good health.

The chain combines TRBV14 with TRBJ2-1; D not resolved. Trimming stripped 4 bases from V and 0 bases from J, with 4 bases between. The CDR3 loop spans 13 amino acids. Germline V CDR1 and CDR2: SGHDN, FVKESK. CDR3 sequence (DNA): TGTGCCAGCAGCCGTTTCTCCTACAATGAGCAGTTCTTC. It encodes CASSRFSYNEQFF.

This sequence joins TRBV20-1 and TRBJ2-1; unclear D gene. The CDR3 has 11 residues. The V and J ends lost 3 bases and 7 bases respectively, with 7 bases between them. The germline gives CDR1 DFQATT, CDR2 SNEGSKA (reference sequence). The CDR3 sequence: CSASPVNEQFF. The CDR3, as DNA: TGCAGTGCTAGCCCTGTAAATGAGCAGTTCTTC.

The genes are TRBV6-5 and TRBJ2-7, with D unresolved. This CDR3 spans 11 amino acids. The V gene's germline CDR1 is MNHEY and CDR2 SVGAGI. Trimming cost V 4 bases and J 6 bases, with 7 bases left between them. The CDR3 DNA reads as TGTGCCAGCAGTTCGTGGAGCGAGCAGTACTTC. Amino acids: CASSSWSEQYF.